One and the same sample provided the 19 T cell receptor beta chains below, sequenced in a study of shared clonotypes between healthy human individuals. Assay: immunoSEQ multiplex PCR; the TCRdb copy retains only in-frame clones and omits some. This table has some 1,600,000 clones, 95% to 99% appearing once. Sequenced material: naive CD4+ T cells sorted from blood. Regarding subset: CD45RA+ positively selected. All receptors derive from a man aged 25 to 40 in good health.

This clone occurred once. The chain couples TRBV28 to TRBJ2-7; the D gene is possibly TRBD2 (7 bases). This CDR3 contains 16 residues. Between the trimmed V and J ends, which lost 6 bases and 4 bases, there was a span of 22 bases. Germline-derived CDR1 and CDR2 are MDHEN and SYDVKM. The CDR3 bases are TGTGCCAGCAGGGGGAGGGGAGTGGCAGGGGAATACGAGCAGTACTTC. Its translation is CASRGRGVAGEYEQYF.

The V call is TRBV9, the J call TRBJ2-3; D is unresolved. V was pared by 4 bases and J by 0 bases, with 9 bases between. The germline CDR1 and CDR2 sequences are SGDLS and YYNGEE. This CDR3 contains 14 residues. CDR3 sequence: CASSPPQSTDTQYF. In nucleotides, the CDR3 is TGTGCCAGCAGCCCCCCCCAGAGCACAGATACGCAGTATTTT. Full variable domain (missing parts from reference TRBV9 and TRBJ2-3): DSGVTQTPKHLITATGQRVTLRCSPRSGDLSVYWYQQSLDQGLQFLIQYYNGEERAKGNILERFSAQQFPDLHSELNLSSLELGDSALYFCASSPPQSTDTQYFGPGTRLTVL.

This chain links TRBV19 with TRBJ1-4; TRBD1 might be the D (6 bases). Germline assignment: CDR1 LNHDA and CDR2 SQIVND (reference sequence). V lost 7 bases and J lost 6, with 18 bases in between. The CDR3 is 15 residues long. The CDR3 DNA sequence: TGTGCCAGTACCATGGGGCCAAACAGGGATGAAAAACTGTTTTTT. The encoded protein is CASTMGPNRDEKLFF.

In nucleotides, the CDR3 is TGTGCCATCAGTCAAGTCGGGACTAGCGGGAGCCCCAATGAGCAGTTCTTC. It yields the protein CAISQVGTSGSPNEQFF. The rearrangement joins TRBV10-3 to TRBJ2-1, with TRBD2 matching over 14 bases. Looked up from germline, CDR1 is ENHRY and CDR2 is SYGVKD. V trimming: 5 bases; J trimming: 6 bases; junction bases outside the gene matches: 9. CDR3 size: 17 residues.

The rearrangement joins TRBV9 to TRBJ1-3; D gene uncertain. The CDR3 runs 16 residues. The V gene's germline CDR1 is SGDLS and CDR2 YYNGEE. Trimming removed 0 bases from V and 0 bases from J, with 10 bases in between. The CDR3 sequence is CASSVDVRISGNTIYF. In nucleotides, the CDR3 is TGTGCCAGCAGCGTAGACGTCAGGATCTCTGGAAACACCATATATTTT.

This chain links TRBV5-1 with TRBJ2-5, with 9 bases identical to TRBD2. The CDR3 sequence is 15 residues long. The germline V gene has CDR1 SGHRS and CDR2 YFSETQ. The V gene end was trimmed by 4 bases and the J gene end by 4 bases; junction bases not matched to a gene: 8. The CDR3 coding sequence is TGCGCCAGCAGCCGGGCTAGCGGGAAGGGAGAGACCCAGTACTTC. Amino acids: CASSRASGKGETQYF.

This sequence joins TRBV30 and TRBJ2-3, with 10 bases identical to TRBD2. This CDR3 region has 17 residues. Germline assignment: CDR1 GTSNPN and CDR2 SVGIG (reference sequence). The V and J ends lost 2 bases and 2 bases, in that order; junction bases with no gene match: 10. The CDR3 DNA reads TGTGCCTGGAGTACCCGCCGAACTAGCGGGGTCACAGATACGCAGTATTTT. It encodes CAWSTRRTSGVTDTQYF.

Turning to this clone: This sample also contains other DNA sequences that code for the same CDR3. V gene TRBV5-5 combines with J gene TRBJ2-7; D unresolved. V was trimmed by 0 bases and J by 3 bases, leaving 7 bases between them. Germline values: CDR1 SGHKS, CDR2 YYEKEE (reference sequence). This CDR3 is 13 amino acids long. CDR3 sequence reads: CASSLGLRYEQYF. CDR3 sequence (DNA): TGTGCCAGCAGCTTGGGCCTGCGCTACGAGCAGTACTTC.

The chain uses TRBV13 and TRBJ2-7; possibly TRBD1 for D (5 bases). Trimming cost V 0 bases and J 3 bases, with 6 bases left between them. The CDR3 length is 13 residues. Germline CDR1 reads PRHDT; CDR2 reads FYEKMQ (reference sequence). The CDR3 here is CASSLGQGYEQYF. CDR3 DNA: TGTGCCAGCAGCTTAGGGCAGGGCTACGAGCAGTACTTC.

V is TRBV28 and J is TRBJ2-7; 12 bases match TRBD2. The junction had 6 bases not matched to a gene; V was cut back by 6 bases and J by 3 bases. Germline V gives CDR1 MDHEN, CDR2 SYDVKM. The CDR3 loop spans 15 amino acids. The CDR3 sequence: CASRHRTSGNYEQYF. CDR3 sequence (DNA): TGTGCCAGCAGGCATCGGACTAGCGGGAACTACGAGCAGTACTTC. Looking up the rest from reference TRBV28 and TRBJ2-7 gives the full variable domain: DVKVTQSSRYLVKRTGEKVFLECVQDMDHENMFWYRQDPGLGLRLIYFSYDVKMKEKGDIPEGYSVSREKKERFSLILESASTNQTSMYLCASRHRTSGNYEQYFGPGTRLTVT.

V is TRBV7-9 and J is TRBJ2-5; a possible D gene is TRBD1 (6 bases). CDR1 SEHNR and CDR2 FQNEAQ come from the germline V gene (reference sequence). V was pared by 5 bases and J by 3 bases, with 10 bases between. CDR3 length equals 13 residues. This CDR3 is CASSPRQEETQYF. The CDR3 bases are TGTGCCAGCAGCCCGAGACAGGAAGAGACCCAGTACTTC.

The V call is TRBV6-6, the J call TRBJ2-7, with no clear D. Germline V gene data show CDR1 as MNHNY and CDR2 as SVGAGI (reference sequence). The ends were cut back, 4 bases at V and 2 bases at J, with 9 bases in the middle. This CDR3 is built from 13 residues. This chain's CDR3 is CASSSPRPYEQYF. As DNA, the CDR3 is TGTGCCAGCAGTTCCCCTCGGCCCTACGAGCAGTACTTC.

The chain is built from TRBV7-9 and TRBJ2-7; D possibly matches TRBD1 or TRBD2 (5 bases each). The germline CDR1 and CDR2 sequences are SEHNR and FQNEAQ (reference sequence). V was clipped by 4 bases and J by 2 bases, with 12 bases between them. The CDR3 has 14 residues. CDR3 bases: TGTGCCAGCAGCTCCGGGACCTCGACCTACGAGCAGTACTTC. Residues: CASSSGTSTYEQYF.

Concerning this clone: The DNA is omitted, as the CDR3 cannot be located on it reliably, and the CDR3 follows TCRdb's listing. The CDR3 here is CASSSSLGMIGQYF. The rearrangement joins TRBV6-5 to TRBJ2-5. The CDR3 is 14 amino acids in total, end residues counted. CDR1 is MNHEY and CDR2 is SVGAGI in the germline V gene.

The CDR3 here is CASSARQVPLYEQYF. Here the CDR3 DNA reads TGTGCCAGCAGCGCAAGACAGGTCCCCCTCTACGAGCAGTACTTC. The chain is built from TRBV11-2 and TRBJ2-7; possibly TRBD1 for D (6 bases). V lost 5 bases to trimming and J lost 3 bases, with 17 bases between them. This CDR3 has 15 amino acids. Looked up from germline, CDR1 is SGHAT and CDR2 is FQNNGV. The complete variable domain, with remaining parts taken from reference TRBV11-2 and TRBJ2-7, reads EAGVAQSPRYKIIEKRQSVAFWCNPISGHATLYWYQQILGQGPKLLIQFQNNGVVDDSQLPKDRFSAERLKGVDSTLKIQPAKLEDSAVYLCASSARQVPLYEQYFGPGTRLTVT.

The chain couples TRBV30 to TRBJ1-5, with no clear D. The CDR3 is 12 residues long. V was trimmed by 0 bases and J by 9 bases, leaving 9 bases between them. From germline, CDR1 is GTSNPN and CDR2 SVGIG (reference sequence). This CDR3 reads CAWSVSGWPQHF. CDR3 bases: TGTGCCTGGAGTGTATCAGGATGGCCCCAGCATTTT.

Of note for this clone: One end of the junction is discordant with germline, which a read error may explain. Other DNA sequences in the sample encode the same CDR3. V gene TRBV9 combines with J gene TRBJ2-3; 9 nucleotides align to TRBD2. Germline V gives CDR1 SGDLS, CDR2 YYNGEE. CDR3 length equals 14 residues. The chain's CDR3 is CASSVAGVADTQYF. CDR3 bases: TGTGCCAGCAGTGTAGCGGGAGTTGCAGATACGCAGTATTTT.

The CDR3 DNA is TGTGCCAGCAGCTTAGGTCAGGGAAGGCTCCAAGAGACCCAGTACTTC. It encodes CASSLGQGRLQETQYF. The V call is TRBV7-9, the J call TRBJ2-5; tentatively, D is TRBD1 (5 bases). The CDR3 runs 16 residues. V lost 1 base and J lost 1, with 13 bases in between. In germline, CDR1 is SEHNR, CDR2 FQNEAQ (reference sequence).

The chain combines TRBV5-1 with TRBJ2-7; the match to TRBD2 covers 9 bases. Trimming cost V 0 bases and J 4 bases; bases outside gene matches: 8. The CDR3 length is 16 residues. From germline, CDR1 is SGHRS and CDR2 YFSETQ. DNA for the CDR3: TGCGCCAGCAGCTTGGGGGTAGCGGGAGCGGGGTACGAGCAGTACTTC. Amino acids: CASSLGVAGAGYEQYF.